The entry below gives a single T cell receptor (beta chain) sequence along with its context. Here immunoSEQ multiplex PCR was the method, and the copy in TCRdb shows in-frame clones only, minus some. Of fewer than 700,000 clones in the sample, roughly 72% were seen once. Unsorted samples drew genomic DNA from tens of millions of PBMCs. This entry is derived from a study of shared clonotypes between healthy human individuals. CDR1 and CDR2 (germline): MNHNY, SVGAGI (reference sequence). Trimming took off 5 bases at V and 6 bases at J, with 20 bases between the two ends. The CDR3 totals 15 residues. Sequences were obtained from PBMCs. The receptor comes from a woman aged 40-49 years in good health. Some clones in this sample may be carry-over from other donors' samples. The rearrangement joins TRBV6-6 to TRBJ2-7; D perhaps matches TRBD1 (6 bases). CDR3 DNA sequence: TGTGCCAGCAGTCAGGGGCGCGAACGAGTGGGCGAGCAGTACTTC. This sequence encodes CASSQGRERVGEQYF.